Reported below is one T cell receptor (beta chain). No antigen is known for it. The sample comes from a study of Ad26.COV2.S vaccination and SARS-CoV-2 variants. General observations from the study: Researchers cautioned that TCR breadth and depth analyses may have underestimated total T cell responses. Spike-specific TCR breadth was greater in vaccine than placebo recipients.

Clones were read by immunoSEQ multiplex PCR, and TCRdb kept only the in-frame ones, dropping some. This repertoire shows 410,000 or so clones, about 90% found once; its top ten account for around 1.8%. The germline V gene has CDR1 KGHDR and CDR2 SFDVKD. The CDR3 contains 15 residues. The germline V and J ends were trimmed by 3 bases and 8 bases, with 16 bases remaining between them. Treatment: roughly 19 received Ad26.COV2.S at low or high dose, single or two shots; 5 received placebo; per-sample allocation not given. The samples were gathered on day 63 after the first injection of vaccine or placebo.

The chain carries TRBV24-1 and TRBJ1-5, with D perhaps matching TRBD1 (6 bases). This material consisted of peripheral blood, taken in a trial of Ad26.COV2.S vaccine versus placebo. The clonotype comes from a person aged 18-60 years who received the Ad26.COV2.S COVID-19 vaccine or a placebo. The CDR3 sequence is CATSDPGGGSEPQHF. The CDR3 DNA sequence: TGTGCCACCAGTGATCCTGGAGGGGGTTCAGAGCCCCAGCATTTT.